Given below is one T cell receptor (beta chain) in context. Its cognate antigen has yet to be identified. No per-base quality is available; no much larger clone lies one base away. The immunoSEQ Assay, a bias-controlled multiplex PCR, was used to amplify TCRbeta CDR3 regions from genomic DNA. As for how the authors treated the data: Nucleated cell counts per sample were estimated from amplification of reference gene primers within the assay. Sequence reads were collapsed and filtered to measure the absolute abundance of every unique TCRbeta CDR3 rearrangement. Productive Simpson clonality was computed per sample as the square root of Simpson's diversity index over productive rearrangements. TCRdb carries this immuneACCESS record with in-frame sequences only. Its versions omit some clonotypes, under half of them owing to an unresolved V gene in the studies checked, with the rest unexplained. D and trimming were read from the DNA, whereas the V and J calls and clone size are those reported in that table. Counted in this sample were about 260,000 clones; 85% to 90% of them appeared once. About 11% of the sample is in the top ten clones.

The cysteine opens and the phenylalanine closes a CDR3 of 11 amino acids. Only the CDR3 DNA stays, 33 bases, in frame from base 1. Via the germline V gene, CDR1 is MNHEY and CDR2 SVGAGI. V was cut back by 8 bases and J by 1 base, leaving a gap of 6 bases between them. The data originate from a study of blood T cell repertoires in COVID-19 (dated by TCRdb to the early 2020s). About the investigation overall: Samples from collaborators originated in the United States, Italy and Spain and spanned both the acute and convalescent phases of COVID-19. The prospective study material was composed of cDNA or gDNA derived from T cells, B-cell-depleted T cells, or PBMCs. The samples were drawn from the first 160 participants of the ongoing ImmuneRACE study and from 1,254 subjects provided by 6 global collaborators. The repertoires were made available in a free public database intended to serve as a resource for research on the immune response to SARS-CoV-2. Where available, HLA class I and class II types were obtained from metadata supplied by the sample provider rather than from assay-based typing. Subjects who had been exposed to COVID-19, were actively infected with it, or had recovered from it provided the deeply sampled blood TCRbeta repertoires that made up the dataset. A de-identified subject ID, COVID-19 status, age in years and sex were almost always included in the sample metadata. The research as a whole found: How much clinical and demographic metadata was included differed by source and by participant, and the metadata was provided uncurated.

In Seattle, one collaborating source enrolled patients while the infection was active and tracked those patients longitudinally over the course of disease. Collaborating institutions collected whole blood in K2EDTA tubes following their own protocols. For TCRbeta analysis, collaborator samples were shipped as frozen whole blood, as isolated PBMCs, or as DNA extracted from either sample type. The V and J genes are TRBV6-5 and TRBJ2-7; matching of 6 bases hints at TRBD2 as the D gene. The source of this sequence is a woman aged 30 to 39 with COVID-19, enrolled during active disease. The source material was peripheral blood. CDR3 sequence: CASGTSYEQYF. The DNA sequence is as follows: TGTGCCAGCGGGACTTCCTACGAGCAGTACTTC.